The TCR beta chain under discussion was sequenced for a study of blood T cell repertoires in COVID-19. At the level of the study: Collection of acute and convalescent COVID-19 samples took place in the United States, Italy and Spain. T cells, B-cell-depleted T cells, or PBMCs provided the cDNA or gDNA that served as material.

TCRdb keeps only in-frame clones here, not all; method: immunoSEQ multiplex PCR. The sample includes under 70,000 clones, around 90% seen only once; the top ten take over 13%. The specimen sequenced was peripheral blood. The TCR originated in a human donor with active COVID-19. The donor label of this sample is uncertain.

The CDR3 protein is CASSVTQDSYEQYF. For the CDR3, the DNA is TGTGCCAGCAGTGTGACACAGGACTCCTACGAGCAGTACTTC. The genes are TRBV6-4 and TRBJ2-7; D might be TRBD1 (5 bases). CDR1 is MRHNA, CDR2 SNTAGT, per germline. Trimming shortened V by 4 bases and J by 0 bases, and 10 bases separated the two germline ends. This CDR3 is 14 amino acids long.